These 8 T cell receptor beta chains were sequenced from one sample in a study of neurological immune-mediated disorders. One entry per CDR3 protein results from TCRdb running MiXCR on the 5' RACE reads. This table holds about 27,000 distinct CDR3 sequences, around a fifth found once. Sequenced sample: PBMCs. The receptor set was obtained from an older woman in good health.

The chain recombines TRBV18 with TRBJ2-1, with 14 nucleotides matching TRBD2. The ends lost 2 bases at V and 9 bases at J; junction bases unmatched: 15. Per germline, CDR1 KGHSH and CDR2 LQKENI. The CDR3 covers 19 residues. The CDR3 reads CASSPGGTSGSWPTAEQFF. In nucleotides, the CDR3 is TGTGCCAGCTCACCAGGGGGGACTAGCGGGAGTTGGCCCACCGCTGAGCAGTTCTTC.

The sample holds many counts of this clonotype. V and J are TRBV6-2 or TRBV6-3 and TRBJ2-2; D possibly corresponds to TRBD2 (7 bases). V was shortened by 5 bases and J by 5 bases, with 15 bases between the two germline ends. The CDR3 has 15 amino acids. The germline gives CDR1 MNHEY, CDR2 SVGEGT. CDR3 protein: CASSRGGAGTGELFF. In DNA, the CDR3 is TGTGCCAGCAGTAGAGGGGGGGCCGGAACCGGGGAGCTGTTTTTT.

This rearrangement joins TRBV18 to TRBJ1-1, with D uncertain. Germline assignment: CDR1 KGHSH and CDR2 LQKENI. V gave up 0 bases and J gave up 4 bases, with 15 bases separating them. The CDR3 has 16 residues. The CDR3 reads CASSPPGLRIGTEAFF. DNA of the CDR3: TGTGCCAGCTCACCACCGGGGTTAAGGATCGGCACTGAAGCTTTCTTT.

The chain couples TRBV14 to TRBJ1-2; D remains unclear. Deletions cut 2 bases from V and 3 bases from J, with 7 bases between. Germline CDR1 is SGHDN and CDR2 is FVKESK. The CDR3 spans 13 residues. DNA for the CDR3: TGTGCCAGCAGCCAATCGGTTTACTATGGCTACACCTTC. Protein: CASSQSVYYGYTF.

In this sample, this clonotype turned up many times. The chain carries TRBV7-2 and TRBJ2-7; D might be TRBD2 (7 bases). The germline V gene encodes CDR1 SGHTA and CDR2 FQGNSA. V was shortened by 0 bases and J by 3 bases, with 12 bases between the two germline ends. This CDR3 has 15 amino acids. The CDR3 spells CASSLAGGRIYEQYF. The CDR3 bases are TGTGCCAGCAGCTTAGCGGGGGGGCGTATCTACGAGCAGTACTTC.

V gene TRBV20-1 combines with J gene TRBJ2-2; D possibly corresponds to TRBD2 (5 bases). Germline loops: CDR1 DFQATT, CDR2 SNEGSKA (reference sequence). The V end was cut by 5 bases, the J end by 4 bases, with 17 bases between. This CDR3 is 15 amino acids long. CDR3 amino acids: CSAPPGQRATGELFF. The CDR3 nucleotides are TGCAGTGCTCCTCCCGGGCAGAGGGCCACCGGGGAGCTGTTTTTT.

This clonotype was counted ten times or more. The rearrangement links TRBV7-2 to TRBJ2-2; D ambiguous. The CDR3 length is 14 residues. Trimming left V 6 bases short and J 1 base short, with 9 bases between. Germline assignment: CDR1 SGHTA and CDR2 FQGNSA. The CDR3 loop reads CASRDQVNTGELFF. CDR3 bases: TGTGCCAGCAGGGATCAGGTGAACACCGGGGAGCTGTTTTTT.

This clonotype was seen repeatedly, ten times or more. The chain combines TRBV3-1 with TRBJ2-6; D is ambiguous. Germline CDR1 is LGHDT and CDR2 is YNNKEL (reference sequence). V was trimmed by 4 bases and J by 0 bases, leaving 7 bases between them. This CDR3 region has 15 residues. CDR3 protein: CASSLFGSGANVLTF. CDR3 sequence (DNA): TGTGCCAGCAGCCTATTCGGCTCTGGGGCCAACGTCCTGACTTTC.